A single sample gave rise to the 27 T cell receptor beta chains below, sequenced in a study of blood T cell repertoires in COVID-19. The data were produced by immunoSEQ multiplex PCR, yet TCRdb's version contains in-frame clones alone and is incomplete. The table lists 200,000 to 300,000 clones, around 90% of them singletons. The sample consisted of peripheral blood. These TCRs come from a man younger than 45 with COVID-19, enrolled during active disease.

This sequence joins TRBV19 and TRBJ1-6; TRBD1 matches 12 bases. The germline CDR1 and CDR2 sequences are LNHDA and SQIVND (reference sequence). Trimming took 1 base from V and 10 from J; bases not matched to a gene: 5. There are 16 residues in the CDR3. Here the CDR3 DNA reads TGTGCCAGTAGTATAGGCCGGGACAGGGGGCTGTCACCCCTCCACTTT. Protein sequence: CASSIGRDRGLSPLHF.

This sequence joins TRBV4-1 and TRBJ2-7; TRBD1 matches 8 bases. CDR3 length: 19 amino acids. Germline loops: CDR1 MGHRA, CDR2 YSYEKL. V was clipped by 0 bases and J by 1 base; unmatched bases: 14. In DNA, the CDR3 is TGCGCCAGCAGCCAAGATACCGGACAGGGAAAAAAGTGGTCCTACGAGCAGTACTTC. This translates into CASSQDTGQGKKWSYEQYF.

The chain employs TRBV7-3 and TRBJ2-7, with D possibly being TRBD2 (6 bases). Trimming cost V 2 bases and J 4 bases, with 9 bases left between them. Germline V gives CDR1 SGHTA, CDR2 FQGTGA. The CDR3 has 13 amino acids. CDR3 in DNA: TGTGCCAGCAGCTTATCGGGGGAATACGAGCAGTACTTC. Amino acid sequence: CASSLSGEYEQYF.

This chain joins TRBV5-4 and TRBJ1-1; a possible D gene is TRBD1 (5 bases). CDR1 and CDR2 from the germline V gene are SGHNT and YYREEE (reference sequence). V was cut by 0 bases and J by 1 base, with 19 bases left in between. This CDR3 spans 18 amino acids. CDR3 amino acids: CASSLAGGRTSPNTEAFF. The DNA of the CDR3 is TGTGCCAGCAGCTTGGCCGGGGGACGGACCTCACCGAACACTGAAGCTTTCTTT.

The chain couples TRBV2 to TRBJ1-1; maybe TRBD1 (5 bases). Germline lookup yields CDR1 SNHLY and CDR2 FYNNEI. The CDR3 consists of 13 residues. V was cut by 8 bases and J by 1 base, with 11 bases left in between. CDR3 loop: CASEDNRNTEAFF. CDR3 nucleotides: TGTGCCAGCGAGGACAACAGGAACACTGAAGCTTTCTTT.

V gene TRBV5-5 combines with J gene TRBJ2-3; 7 bases align to TRBD2. V shed 3 bases and J 0 bases; nucleotides not matched to a gene: 7. Germline V gives CDR1 SGHKS, CDR2 YYEKEE (reference sequence). The CDR3 length is 16 residues. The CDR3 DNA sequence: TGTGCCAGCAGCTCCCTTGGGGAGGGAAGCACAGATACGCAGTATTTT. Translating gives CASSSLGEGSTDTQYF.

The chain combines TRBV11-2 with TRBJ1-1; possibly TRBD1 for D (5 bases). The CDR3 is made up of 15 amino acids. Germline CDR1 SGHAT, CDR2 FQNNGV. Trimming removed 0 bases at V and 4 bases at J, with 12 bases between. CDR3 residues: CASSLEGVLGTEAFF. CDR3 sequence (DNA): TGTGCCAGCAGCTTAGAAGGGGTCTTAGGCACTGAAGCTTTCTTT.

The CDR3 region has the DNA TGTGCCAGCAGCGTAGCTTTGGACAGACAATCTAACTATGGCTACACCTTC. Encoded protein: CASSVALDRQSNYGYTF. The chain is built from TRBV9 and TRBJ1-2, with D perhaps matching TRBD1 (6 bases). The V gene's germline CDR1 is SGDLS and CDR2 YYNGEE. The length of the CDR3 is 17 residues. V was trimmed by 0 bases and J by 0 bases, leaving 15 bases between them.

The gene calls are TRBV10-3 and TRBJ1-5; TRBD1 aligns across 8 bases. Germline CDR1 and CDR2: ENHRY and SYGVKD. This CDR3 has 14 residues. The V and J ends lost 5 bases and 3 bases, in that order; junction bases with no gene match: 3. The chain's CDR3 is CAISKDRDNQPQHF. Here the CDR3 DNA reads TGTGCCATCAGTAAGGACAGGGACAATCAGCCCCAGCATTTT.

The chain uses TRBV6-1 and TRBJ1-1; D is undetermined. Trimming pared 2 bases from V and 1 base from J, leaving 8 bases between. CDR3 length: 14 amino acids. Germline V gene lookup returns CDR1 MNHNS and CDR2 SASEGT. The CDR3 nucleotides are TGTGCCAGCAGTGAACTAGACCGGAACACTGAAGCTTTCTTT. Translating it yields CASSELDRNTEAFF.

The chain links TRBV16 to TRBJ1-1, with D tentatively TRBD1 (5 bases). The CDR3 runs to 14 residues. Germline values: CDR1 KGHSY, CDR2 FQNENV. V gave up 4 bases and J gave up 8 bases, with 17 bases separating them. The CDR3 DNA is TGTGCCAGCAGCCCCCCCGGGGGGACGGAGGAAGCTTTCTTT. Translated, it gives CASSPPGGTEEAFF. Combining the CDR3 with reference TRBV16 and TRBJ1-1 gives the whole variable domain GEEVAQTPKHLVRGEGQKAKLYCAPIKGHSYVFWYQQVLKNEFKFLISFQNENVFDETGMPKERFSAKCLPNSPCSLEIQATKLEDSAVYFCASSPPGGTEEAFFGQGTRLTVV.

The V and J genes are TRBV5-1 and TRBJ1-1, with 7 bases aligning to TRBD1. V was pared by 1 base and J by 6 bases, with 12 bases of the junction left unmatched. The CDR3 is made up of 16 amino acids. Germline V gene data show CDR1 as SGHRS and CDR2 as YFSETQ. In nucleotides, the CDR3 is TGCGCCAGCAGCTTGCTGGCCGCAGGGGGGAGTGCTGAAGCTTTCTTT. It encodes CASSLLAAGGSAEAFF.

The chain uses TRBV19 and TRBJ1-2, with D possibly TRBD1 on 5 matching bases. Germline V gives CDR1 LNHDA, CDR2 SQIVND (reference sequence). Trimming shortened V by 3 bases and J by 0 bases, and 14 bases separated the two germline ends. The CDR3 spans 16 residues. CDR3 sequence: CASSMAGTGANYGYTF. CDR3 nucleotides: TGTGCCAGTAGTATGGCGGGGACGGGAGCTAACTATGGCTACACCTTC.

The chain is built from TRBV19 and TRBJ1-4, with D unresolved. CDR3 size: 15 residues. The V and J ends lost 2 bases and 0 bases respectively, with 7 bases between them. Germline CDR1 LNHDA, CDR2 SQIVND (reference sequence). CDR3 residues: CASSITETTNEKLFF. The CDR3 bases are TGTGCCAGTAGTATAACGGAGACAACTAATGAAAAACTGTTTTTT.

This clone appeared a single time. The chain recombines TRBV10-2 with TRBJ1-5; D remains unclear. Trimming took off 2 bases at V and 7 bases at J, with 9 bases between the two ends. CDR1 is WSHSY, CDR2 SAAADI, per germline. This CDR3 comprises 13 residues. As DNA, the CDR3 is TGCGCCAGCAGTGAGGAGGGTAGGCAGCCCCAGCATTTT. This gives the protein CASSEEGRQPQHF.

V usage is TRBV7-6 and J usage is TRBJ1-1; D is uncertain. Germline V gene sequence: CDR1 SGHVS, CDR2 FNYEAQ. The CDR3 is 13 amino acids. V shed 3 bases and J shed 2 bases, with 7 bases lying between them. The CDR3 DNA follows: TGTGCCAGCAGCTTGCGGGGAAACACTGAAGCTTTCTTT. Encoded protein: CASSLRGNTEAFF.

The rearrangement joins TRBV6-6 to TRBJ2-5, with D possibly being TRBD1 (6 bases). V lost 6 bases to trimming and J lost 5 bases, with 10 bases between them. Germline CDR1 is MNHNY and CDR2 is SVGAGI (reference sequence). The CDR3 consists of 12 residues. CDR3 DNA sequence: TGTGCCAGCAGACAGGGCTCTGAGACCCAGTACTTC. Its protein is CASRQGSETQYF.

The genes are TRBV10-3 and TRBJ2-3, with TRBD1 matching 8 bases. J was trimmed by 5 bases and V by 5 bases; bases with no gene match: 6. The CDR3 consists of 14 residues. Germline loops: CDR1 ENHRY, CDR2 SYGVKD. CDR3 DNA sequence: TGTGCCATCAGTAGGACAGGGTGGGGAGATACGCAGTATTTT. Protein: CAISRTGWGDTQYF.

This clone was observed once. The J gene is TRBJ2-3, the V gene TRBV18; D remains ambiguous. The germline V and J ends were trimmed by 11 bases and 5 bases, with 11 bases remaining between them. From germline, CDR1 is KGHSH and CDR2 LQKENI. CDR3 size: 11 residues. The CDR3 DNA is TGTGCCGGGCGAGACGTAGATACGCAGTATTTT. Its protein product is CAGRDVDTQYF.

The rearrangement joins TRBV9 to TRBJ2-7, with D perhaps TRBD1 (5 bases). This CDR3 has 14 amino acids. CDR1 is SGDLS, CDR2 YYNGEE, per germline. Trimming took off 7 bases at V and 2 bases at J, with 16 bases between the two ends. The CDR3 DNA is TGTGCCAGCGTTTTAGAACAGGTCACCTACGAGCAGTACTTC. This sequence encodes CASVLEQVTYEQYF.

The chain links TRBV9 to TRBJ1-1, with 8 bases aligning to TRBD1. Trimming cost V 0 bases and J 1 base; bases outside gene matches: 5. The CDR3 has 16 residues. The germline gives CDR1 SGDLS, CDR2 YYNGEE. The DNA for the CDR3 is TGTGCCAGCAGCGTAGCACCAGGGGGCAAGAACACTGAAGCTTTCTTT. This sequence encodes CASSVAPGGKNTEAFF.

The chain combines TRBV18 with TRBJ1-1; D call uncertain. Germline assignment: CDR1 KGHSH and CDR2 LQKENI. V was cut by 2 bases and J by 4 bases, with 14 bases left in between. The CDR3 runs to 15 residues. CDR3 loop: CASSPNRVEGTEAFF. DNA of the CDR3: TGTGCCAGCTCACCAAATAGGGTGGAGGGCACTGAAGCTTTCTTT. Drawing the rest from reference TRBV18 and TRBJ1-1, the complete variable domain is NAGVMQNPRHLVRRRGQEARLRCSPMKGHSHVYWYRQLPEEGLKFMVYLQKENIIDESGMPKERFSAEFPKEGPSILRIQQVVRGDSAAYFCASSPNRVEGTEAFFGQGTRLTVV.

The chain uses TRBV9 and TRBJ1-1; D call uncertain. V shed 0 bases and J shed 3 bases, with 12 bases lying between them. Germline CDR1 reads SGDLS; CDR2 reads YYNGEE. The CDR3 runs 15 residues. For the CDR3, the DNA is TGTGCCAGCAGCGTAGAAGTCAGTCTCCACACTGAAGCTTTCTTT. Residues: CASSVEVSLHTEAFF. Full variable domain (outside the CDR3, taken from reference TRBV9 and TRBJ1-1): DSGVTQTPKHLITATGQRVTLRCSPRSGDLSVYWYQQSLDQGLQFLIQYYNGEERAKGNILERFSAQQFPDLHSELNLSSLELGDSALYFCASSVEVSLHTEAFFGQGTRLTVV.

This chain links TRBV11-2 with TRBJ1-3; maybe TRBD1 (6 bases). This CDR3 contains 14 residues. In germline, CDR1 is SGHAT, CDR2 FQNNGV. The V end lost 5 bases, the J end lost 4 bases, and 12 bases lay between the germline ends. The DNA of the CDR3 is TGTGCCAGCAGCCAAGGGACAATAGGAAACACCATATATTTT. As protein: CASSQGTIGNTIYF.

The genes are TRBV6-5 and TRBJ2-7; 10 nucleotides agree with TRBD1. Germline trimming cut 6 bases from V and 2 bases from J; bases unmatched to any gene: 4. The CDR3 sequence is 14 residues long. The germline gives CDR1 MNHEY, CDR2 SVGAGI. The CDR3 coding sequence is TGTGCCAGCAGACGGACAGGGGGTCCCTACGAGCAGTACTTC. Protein product: CASRRTGGPYEQYF.

V usage is TRBV7-3 and J usage is TRBJ2-7, with unresolved D. The germline V gene has CDR1 SGHTA and CDR2 FQGTGA. This CDR3 has 14 amino acids. V was pared by 1 base and J by 4 bases, with 11 bases between. The CDR3: CASSLKAPGYEQYF. The CDR3 DNA reads TGTGCCAGCAGCTTAAAGGCCCCGGGTTACGAGCAGTACTTC.

In its sample, this clone was seen a few times. The rearrangement links TRBV12-3 or TRBV12-4 to TRBJ1-3; D gene uncertain. This CDR3 is built from 13 residues. Trimming took off 8 bases at V and 0 bases at J, with 8 bases between the two ends. The CDR3 nucleotides read TGTGCCAGCGACGGGTCCTCTGGAAACACCATATATTTT. Its protein product is CASDGSSGNTIYF.